The rows below give T cell receptor beta chains drawn from one sample of a study of T-cell memory formation after mild COVID-19. TCRdb used MiXCR to reprocess the 5' RACE reads, holding one entry per CDR3 protein. The table records about 560,000 distinct CDR3 sequences, approximately 15% of them present only once. Sequences were obtained from PBMCs or a T cell subset sorted from them (not recorded which). The source of these receptors is an adult woman who had mild COVID-19 (a few samples of this study predate the infection). Cell type and time point are not known. Each CDR3 is given with its conserved first and last residue. Each record gives: D gene, V gene, clone size, J gene, CDR3 protein, CDR3 DNA. A D gene is named only where the DNA matches it firmly. A clone size is listed for some rows: how often the clone was seen (once, few, many), or a class if it is expanded.

TRBD1	TRBV5-6	few	TRBJ2-7	CASSRGQGSLSYEQYF	TGTGCCAGCAGCAGGGGACAGGGCTCTCTTTCCTACGAGCAGTACTTC
.	TRBV5-1	few	TRBJ1-4	CASSPSLFQTNEKLFF	TGCGCCAGCAGCCCCAGTCTTTTCCAAACTAATGAAAAACTGTTTTTT
.	TRBV21-1	few	TRBJ1-2	CASRKRTGHAAYGYTF	TGTGCCAGCAGAAAAAGGACAGGGCACGCCGCGTATGGCTACACCTTC
.	TRBV7-9	many	TRBJ1-2	CASRSNRVPNYGYTF	TGTGCCAGCAGATCAAACAGGGTCCCTAACTATGGCTACACCTTC
TRBD1	TRBV7-2	.	TRBJ1-4	CASSSGTGKGEKLFF	TGTGCCAGCAGCTCCGGGACAGGGAAAGGAGAAAAACTGTTTTTT
TRBD1	TRBV9	many	TRBJ2-2	CASSWGQGTTGELFF	TGTGCCAGCAGCTGGGGACAGGGGACGACCGGGGAGCTGTTTTTT
TRBD1	TRBV5-1	once	TRBJ2-3	CASKFRDRSPDTQYF	TGCGCCAGCAAGTTCCGGGACAGGTCGCCAGATACGCAGTATTTT
.	TRBV19	few	TRBJ1-2	CASSMVPGTYYGYTF	TGTGCCAGTAGTATGGTGCCAGGAACTTACTATGGCTACACCTTC
.	TRBV19	.	TRBJ1-1	CASSIEGTKTEAFF	TGTGCCAGTAGTATAGAGGGTACGAAGACTGAAGCTTTCTTT
.	TRBV7-2	.	TRBJ1-2	CASSLGPDGYGYTF	TGTGCCAGCAGCTTAGGCCCAGACGGCTATGGCTACACCTTC
TRBD1	TRBV29-1	.	TRBJ2-7	CSVGDRGDEQYF	TGCAGCGTGGGGGACAGGGGGGACGAGCAGTACTTC
TRBD2	TRBV10-3	.	TRBJ2-3	CAIKKPGLAGDEGTDTQYF	TGTGCCATCAAGAAACCGGGACTAGCGGGAGACGAGGGCACAGATACGCAGTATTTT
.	TRBV3-1	.	TRBJ1-1	CASSITGTVNTEAFF	TGTGCCAGCAGCATAACCGGGACGGTGAACACTGAAGCTTTCTTT
.	TRBV20-1	few	TRBJ2-7	CSAVVGSSYEQYF	TGCAGTGCCGTAGTGGGGAGCTCCTACGAGCAGTACTTC
TRBD1	TRBV4-1	few	TRBJ1-2	CASSQVATGGHGYTF	TGCGCCAGCAGCCAAGTAGCCACAGGGGGCCATGGCTACACCTTC
.	TRBV3-1	.	TRBJ2-1	CASSPLGGPYNEQFF	TGTGCCAGCAGCCCTCTGGGGGGCCCTTACAATGAGCAGTTCTTC
.	TRBV6-5	.	TRBJ1-4	CASSLDGYEKLFF	TGTGCCAGCAGTCTCGATGGCTACGAAAAACTGTTTTTT
.	TRBV12-3/TRBV12-4	.	TRBJ2-5	CASSHDLESTQYF	TGTGCCAGCAGTCACGACTTGGAAAGTACCCAGTACTTC
.	TRBV20-1	many	TRBJ1-6	CSAQPRQDVSPLHF	TGCAGTGCCCAGCCCCGACAAGACGTGTCACCCCTCCACTTT
.	TRBV2	.	TRBJ1-2	CASTLTAGTYYGYTF	TGTGCCAGCACTCTAACCGCCGGGACATATTATGGCTACACCTTC
.	TRBV12-3/TRBV12-4	few	TRBJ2-7	CASGVERNYEQYF	TGTGCCAGCGGGGTTGAGCGTAACTACGAGCAGTACTTC
TRBD2	TRBV18	few	TRBJ2-3	CASSPKTLAGALFTDTQYF	TGTGCCAGCTCACCGAAGACACTAGCGGGGGCCCTTTTCACAGATACGCAGTATTTT
TRBD1	TRBV6-2/TRBV6-3	few	TRBJ2-7	CASSYPTGGDYEQYF	TGTGCCAGCAGTTACCCGACAGGGGGTGACTACGAGCAGTACTTC